This TCR beta chain came from a study of T cell repertoires in cytomegalovirus infection. Whole-study context: Both recently identified HLA-C-restricted and well-studied HLA-B-restricted CMV epitopes were used in the study. An indication of both CMV infection and matching HLA type came from public TCR beta signatures. Notes on the study in general: HLA-C-restricted CMV-specific TCR beta clonotypes were dominant in the ex vivo response.

Germline CDR1 is MNHNY and CDR2 is SVGAGI (reference sequence). The V gene lost 2 bases and the J gene lost 2 bases, with 13 bases spanning the gap. The CDR3 has 16 residues. A remark on this clonotype: As yet, its antigen is unknown.

A single record per CDR3 protein comes from TCRdb applying MiXCR to the reads. The repertoire includes around 900,000 distinct CDR3 sequences, roughly a third of them detected once, and around an eighth sits in the top ten. Here the sequenced sample was cultured CD8+ T cells from PBMCs, taken from culture after CMV antigen stimulation. This sequence originates from a human donor in good health (CMV status not recorded). Some clones in this sample may be carry-over from other donors' samples. The V and J genes are TRBV6-6 and TRBJ1-5; TRBD1 might be the D (6 bases). The DNA for the CDR3 is TGTGCCAGCAGTTACCCCCCGACAGGTGGCAATCAGCCCCAGCATTTT. This encodes CASSYPPTGGNQPQHF.